The rows below give T cell receptor beta chains drawn from one sample of a study of Tregs in tolerant kidney transplant recipients. Repertoires were generated with immunoSEQ multiplex PCR, while TCRdb's copy carries only in-frame clones and drops some. The repertoire includes around 50,000 clones, roughly nine tenths of them detected once, and around 15% sits in the top ten. The specimen comprised CD8+ T cells from blood (PBMCs), sampled 24 months after the transplant. These receptors were collected from a human patient who received a combined kidney and bone marrow transplant. Some T cells may have originated in the graft donor. Each CDR3 is given with its conserved first and last residue. The D gene is left open where the match is weak. The size field is filled for only some rows; it gives once, few, many or a size class.

NA | NA | TRBJ2-2 | TRBV27 | TGTGCCAGCAGTAGGACACTGAACACCGGGGAGCTGTTTTTT | CASSRTLNTGELFF
NA | NA | TRBJ2-2 | TRBV29-1 | TGCAGCGTTGTAGGCCAGGGGAGCACCGGGGAGCTGTTTTTT | CSVVGQGSTGELFF
NA | NA | TRBJ2-7 | TRBV6-5 | TGTGCCAGCAGTACCGAAGGGAGCCTTCAGTACTTC | CASSTEGSLQYF
TRBD1 | NA | TRBJ1-2 | TRBV4-1 | TGCGCCAGCAGCCAAAAGGGGGCCCCCATGGGCTACACCTTC | CASSQKGAPMGYTF
NA | once | TRBJ1-1 | TRBV7-8 | TGTGCCAGCAGCTTAAATACGGGGGAAGCTTTCTTT | CASSLNTGEAFF
NA | NA | TRBJ2-7 | TRBV4-1 | TGCGCCAGCAGCCAAGTGACAGGACCGTCCTACGAGCAGTACTTC | CASSQVTGPSYEQYF
TRBD1 | NA | TRBJ2-7 | TRBV27 | TGTGCCAGCAGTTTATCGTGGGGGACAGGGTCCTACGAGCAGTACTTC | CASSLSWGTGSYEQYF
NA | medium-sized | TRBJ1-6 | TRBV4-3 | TGCGCCAGCAGCCAAGTAGGGGCGGGAAATTCACCCCTCCACTTT | CASSQVGAGNSPLHF
NA | NA | TRBJ2-1 | TRBV19 | TGTGCCAGTAGTATAGGGGGGGATGAGCAGTTCTTC | CASSIGGDEQFF
NA | NA | TRBJ1-6 | TRBV4-2 | TGTGCCAGCAGCCAAGTTCCGCGGGGAATAGGTTCACCCCTCCACTTT | CASSQVPRGIGSPLHF
NA | NA | TRBJ2-4 | TRBV29-1 | TGCAGCGTTGAAGACAGCGAAATAGCCAAAAACATTCAGTACTTC | CSVEDSEIAKNIQYF
NA | NA | TRBJ2-1 | TRBV9 | TGTGCCAGCAGCGGCAGGGGAGCTCGGAATGAGCAGTTCTTC | CASSGRGARNEQFF
TRBD1 | NA | TRBJ2-7 | TRBV7-7 | TGTGCCAGCAGCCCGGGACAGGGCTACGAGCAGTACTTC | CASSPGQGYEQYF
NA | NA | TRBJ2-7 | TRBV4-3 | TGCGCCAGCAGCCAAGGGGGGTCAGGGGGGAACTACGAGCAGTACTTC | CASSQGGSGGNYEQYF
TRBD1 | NA | TRBJ1-5 | TRBV19 | TGTGCCAGTAGTAGGGGACAGGGGGCTGTTCAGCCCCAGCATTTT | CASSRGQGAVQPQHF
NA | NA | TRBJ1-1 | TRBV6-5 | TGTGCCAGCAGTTTAAGCACAGGGAACACTGAAGCTTTCTTT | CASSLSTGNTEAFF
TRBD1 | NA | TRBJ2-7 | TRBV27 | TGTGCCAGCAGTATCGGGACAGCCTACGAGCAGTACTTC | CASSIGTAYEQYF
TRBD1 | NA | TRBJ2-1 | TRBV9 | TGTGCCAGCAGCCAGGGGGTCCCGTACAATGAGCAGTTCTTC | CASSQGVPYNEQFF
NA | NA | TRBJ1-2 | TRBV7-3 | TGTGCCAGCAGCTTAGAGGCAGGGGACGGCTACACCTTC | CASSLEAGDGYTF
TRBD1 | NA | TRBJ2-2 | TRBV7-6 | TGTGCCAGCAGCTTATATGTTCAACAGGGGGACGACACCGGGGAGCTGTTTTTT | CASSLYVQQGDDTGELFF
TRBD2 | NA | TRBJ2-7 | TRBV11-3 | TGTGCCAGCAGCCTAGCGGGAAGCTCCTACGAGCAGTACTTC | CASSLAGSSYEQYF
NA | NA | TRBJ1-2 | TRBV5-5 | TGTGCCAGCAGCTTGCCCCCGGTCGGGAGGAATGGCTACACCTTC | CASSLPPVGRNGYTF
NA | NA | TRBJ2-2 | TRBV9 | TGTGCCAGCAGCACGGGATACACCGGGGAGCTGTTTTTT | CASSTGYTGELFF
NA | once | TRBJ1-2 | TRBV27 | TGTGCCAGCAGTGACGGCGGACAAAACTATGGCTACACCTTC | CASSDGGQNYGYTF
TRBD2 | NA | TRBJ2-2 | TRBV27 | TGTGCCAGCAGTACCCCAGCGGGAGGCGACACCGGGGAGCTGTTTTTT | CASSTPAGGDTGELFF
NA | NA | TRBJ2-7 | TRBV9 | TGTGCCAGCAGTGAACAGGGTTCCAGCTCCTACGAGCAGTACTTC | CASSEQGSSSYEQYF
NA | NA | TRBJ2-1 | TRBV30 | TGTGCCTGGAGTGCGTACTACAATGAGCAGTTCTTC | CAWSAYYNEQFF
NA | NA | TRBJ1-3 | TRBV9 | TGTGCCAGCAGGTCAGGAAACACCATATATTTT | CASRSGNTIYF
TRBD1 | NA | TRBJ1-6 | TRBV28 | TGTGCCAGCAGTTTACTGGGACAGGGGCCTTTGAGTGGTTCCCCCCTCCACTTT | CASSLLGQGPLSGSPLHF
TRBD2 | NA | TRBJ2-1 | TRBV4-2 | TGTGCCAGCACCCCCTCGTGGACTAGCGGGGGGGCTGTCCACAATGAGCAGTTCTTC | CASTPSWTSGGAVHNEQFF
NA | NA | TRBJ1-4 | TRBV7-9 | TGTGCCAGCAGCTTAGGGACAGACACTGAAAAACTGTTTTTT | CASSLGTDTEKLFF
TRBD2 | NA | TRBJ2-5 | TRBV7-9 | TGTGCCAGCAGCGACCCAAGCCTAGCGGTGTACCAAGAGACCCAGTACTTC | CASSDPSLAVYQETQYF
NA | NA | TRBJ2-6 | TRBV5-6 | TGTGCCAGCAGAGACCGGGACACTCGGCCAGGGGTCCTGACTTTC | CASRDRDTRPGVLTF
NA | NA | TRBJ2-7 | TRBV7-9 | TGTGCCAGCAGCGAGGACAGTTTGGAGCAGTACTTC | CASSEDSLEQYF
TRBD2 | few | TRBJ2-3 | TRBV5-5 | TGTGCCAGCAGCCGACTAGCGGCGGGGACAGATACGCAGTATTTT | CASSRLAAGTDTQYF
NA | NA | TRBJ1-2 | TRBV19 | TGTGCCAGTAGCCCCTCCGGGAGCAACTATGGCTACACCTTC | CASSPSGSNYGYTF
NA | NA | TRBJ1-6 | TRBV27 | TGTGCCAGCAGCTATTCAGGGATCCCCGACTCCTATAATTCACCCCTCCACTTT | CASSYSGIPDSYNSPLHF
TRBD1 | NA | TRBJ1-5 | TRBV6-1 | TGTGCCAGCAGTCTCGGGACAGGGGGCAATCAGCCCCAGCATTTT | CASSLGTGGNQPQHF
TRBD1 | NA | TRBJ2-7 | TRBV19 | TGTGCCAGTAGTATCGCAGGCAGGGGGTCACTCGAGCAGTACTTC | CASSIAGRGSLEQYF
NA | NA | TRBJ2-1 | TRBV5-6 | TGTGCCAGCAGCTTGCAGACAGCAGGGCCCTACAATGAGCAGTTCTTC | CASSLQTAGPYNEQFF
TRBD2 | NA | TRBJ2-3 | TRBV30 | TGTGCCTGGAGTGTACAGCGGGATGGCACAGATACGCAGTATTTT | CAWSVQRDGTDTQYF
TRBD2 | NA | TRBJ2-5 | TRBV5-1 | TGCGCCAGCAGCTTGGAGGCTAGCGGTTATGAGACCCAGTACTTC | CASSLEASGYETQYF
TRBD1 | NA | TRBJ2-7 | TRBV19 | TGTGCCAGTAGTTCCTCAGGGGGCTACGAGCAGTACTTC | CASSSSGGYEQYF
TRBD2 | once | TRBJ2-3 | TRBV28 | TGTGCCAGCAGTTTGGGTGCCAGCGGGGAAACAGATACGCAGTATTTT | CASSLGASGETDTQYF
TRBD2 | NA | TRBJ2-7 | TRBV5-6 | TGTGCCAGCAGCTCGCCTAGCGGGGGTTACGAGCAGTACTTC | CASSSPSGGYEQYF
NA | NA | TRBJ2-5 | TRBV6-5 | TGTGCCAGCAGTTACTCGAATGGGGCGGTGGAGACCCAGTACTTC | CASSYSNGAVETQYF
TRBD1 | NA | TRBJ1-6 | TRBV28 | TGTGCCAGCAGTTTAGGAAGGACAGGGTTTTGGTCACCCCTCCACTTT | CASSLGRTGFWSPLHF
TRBD1 | few | TRBJ1-6 | TRBV30 | TGTGCCTGGAATCCGGGACAGGGGGATTCACCCCTCCACTTT | CAWNPGQGDSPLHF